The T cell receptor beta chain under discussion was sequenced for a study of blood T cells in healthy people across ages. Findings of the study overall: It was held that diversity estimates obtained from one million T cells represented underestimates.

Through a sample-barcoded 5' primer and a J-beta primer mix, a second PCR was run for about 6 to 12 cycles. TCRdb re-called the 5' RACE reads with MiXCR, one entry per CDR3 protein. The sample yields 1.5 million to 1.8 million distinct CDR3 sequences, 35% to 45% seen once. In this sample, this clonotype turned up a few times. Its antigen is unknown. Sequences were obtained from blood. The receptor comes from a woman under 30 in good health.

CDR3 in amino acids: CASSQAPNNEQFF. The CDR3 nucleotides are TGTGCCAGCAGCCAGGCCCCCAACAATGAGCAGTTCTTC. The gene calls are TRBV9 and TRBJ2-1; D is undetermined. V lost 4 bases to trimming and J lost 5 bases, with 10 bases between them. Germline CDR1 and CDR2: SGDLS and YYNGEE. The CDR3 is 13 residues long.